The sequence of this T cell receptor (beta chain) was determined in a study of T cell changes during pregnancy in multiple sclerosis. Produced via immunoSEQ multiplex PCR; TCRdb's table is partial and in-frame only. The repertoire includes tens of thousands of clones, 89% of them detected once, and 11% sits in the top ten. Germline V gene lookup returns CDR1 MDHEN and CDR2 SYDVKM. CDR3 length equals 13 residues. With 3 bases removed from V and 6 bases from J, the gap between germline ends came to 12 bases. This receptor was identified in a female donor with multiple sclerosis, enrolled in a pregnancy study. This specimen consisted of CD8+ T cells from peripheral blood mononuclear cells, obtained in the third trimester of pregnancy. The chain combines TRBV28 with TRBJ2-7; D might be TRBD1 (5 bases). This CDR3 reads CASSFQGSGEQYF. As DNA, the CDR3 is TGTGCCAGCAGTTTTCAGGGATCGGGCGAGCAGTACTTC.